One and the same sample provided the 9 T cell receptor beta chains below, sequenced in a study of T cell changes during pregnancy in multiple sclerosis. Using immunoSEQ multiplex PCR, the repertoire was profiled, and TCRdb retains in-frame clones only, with some absent. This sample has approximately 74,000 clones, with more than 85% found just once. This material consisted of peripheral blood, taken before pregnancy. All receptors derive from a female donor with multiple sclerosis, enrolled in a pregnancy study.

This clone appeared a few times. The CDR3 protein is CASSHTSGTGPYEQYF. CDR3 sequence (DNA): TGTGCCAGCAGCCACACCTCCGGGACAGGTCCCTACGAGCAGTACTTC. The chain is built from TRBV4-2 and TRBJ2-7, with 8 bases fitting TRBD1. The germline V gene has CDR1 LGHNA and CDR2 YNFKEQ. There are 16 residues in the CDR3. Trimming took 3 bases from V and 2 from J; bases not matched to a gene: 9.

Notes on this clone: A read error may produce the germline difference seen at one junction end. The chain uses TRBV6-1 and TRBJ1-1; the D gene is possibly TRBD1 (6 bases). This CDR3 contains 13 residues. CDR1 is MNHNS, CDR2 SASEGT, per germline. The CDR3 DNA reads as TGCGGGACGGGGACAACCCTTAACACTGAAGCTTTCTTT. Translating it yields CGTGTTLNTEAFF.

This clone showed up just a few times. The rearrangement links TRBV7-9 to TRBJ1-2; possible D gene TRBD1, 5 bases. The CDR3 consists of 16 residues. Germline V gene data show CDR1 as SEHNR and CDR2 as FQNEAQ (reference sequence). Trimming removed 5 bases from V and 0 bases from J, with 16 bases in between. The CDR3 reads CASSLGLETSNYGYTF. In DNA, the CDR3 is TGTGCCAGCAGCCTGGGACTTGAAACCTCTAACTATGGCTACACCTTC. The whole variable domain, remainder taken from reference TRBV7-9 and TRBJ1-2, is DTGVSQNPRHKITKRGQNVTFRCDPISEHNRLYWYRQTLGQGPEFLTYFQNEAQLEKSRLLSDRFSAERPKGSFSTLEIQRTEQGDSAMYLCASSLGLETSNYGYTFGSGTRLTVV.

This chain joins TRBV6-5 and TRBJ2-7, with 8 positions matching TRBD1. Germline V gene data show CDR1 as MNHEY and CDR2 as SVGAGI. The CDR3 spans 15 residues. The V and J ends lost 3 bases and 2 bases, in that order; junction bases with no gene match: 6. The CDR3 nucleotides read TGTGCCAGCAGTTATCCCGGACAGGGCGCCTACGAGCAGTACTTC. Translation gives CASSYPGQGAYEQYF.

This clone was found once. The V call is TRBV19, the J call TRBJ2-7, with D possibly being TRBD2 (6 bases). The CDR3 totals 14 residues. V lost 3 bases to trimming and J lost 4 bases, with 13 bases between them. Germline CDR1 is LNHDA and CDR2 is SQIVND (reference sequence). The CDR3 nucleotides are TGTGCCAGTAGTATTTTCAATGGGAGGTACGAGCAGTACTTC. Protein: CASSIFNGRYEQYF.

The chain carries TRBV6-5 and TRBJ1-1; TRBD1 agrees at 11 bases. The germline V gene encodes CDR1 MNHEY and CDR2 SVGAGI. V lost 4 bases, J lost 5 bases, and 3 bases stayed unmatched. The CDR3 consists of 14 residues. CDR3 DNA sequence: TGTGCCAGCAGTTTCAGGGACAGGGGGACTGAAGCTTTCTTT. It codes for CASSFRDRGTEAFF.

This chain links TRBV7-2 with TRBJ2-1; possibly TRBD1 for D (5 bases). Germline V lookup: CDR1 SGHTA, CDR2 FQGNSA. The CDR3 contains 15 residues. Trimming removed 2 bases from V and 5 bases from J, with 13 bases in between. The CDR3 DNA is TGTGCCAGCAGCTTACGTACAGGTGGTGACAATGAGCAGTTCTTC. The encoded protein is CASSLRTGGDNEQFF.

This sequence joins TRBV7-9 and TRBJ1-2, with 7 nucleotides matching TRBD1. The CDR3 is 18 amino acids. Trimming at V came to 3 bases and at J to 0 bases, leaving 13 bases not matched to a gene. The germline gives CDR1 SEHNR, CDR2 FQNEAQ (reference sequence). In nucleotides, the CDR3 is TGTGCCAGCAGCTTCCCCGGGACAGATCCATTAGCTAACTATGGCTACACCTTC. Protein product: CASSFPGTDPLANYGYTF.

The V call is TRBV7-2, the J call TRBJ2-1, with TRBD2 matching 10 bases. The length of the CDR3 is 15 residues. V shed 5 bases and J 4 bases; nucleotides not matched to a gene: 5. Germline V gene data show CDR1 as SGHTA and CDR2 as FQGNSA. The CDR3 nucleotides are TGTGCCAGCAGCCGATCTAGCGGGGGTTACAATGAGCAGTTCTTC. Amino acids: CASSRSSGGYNEQFF.